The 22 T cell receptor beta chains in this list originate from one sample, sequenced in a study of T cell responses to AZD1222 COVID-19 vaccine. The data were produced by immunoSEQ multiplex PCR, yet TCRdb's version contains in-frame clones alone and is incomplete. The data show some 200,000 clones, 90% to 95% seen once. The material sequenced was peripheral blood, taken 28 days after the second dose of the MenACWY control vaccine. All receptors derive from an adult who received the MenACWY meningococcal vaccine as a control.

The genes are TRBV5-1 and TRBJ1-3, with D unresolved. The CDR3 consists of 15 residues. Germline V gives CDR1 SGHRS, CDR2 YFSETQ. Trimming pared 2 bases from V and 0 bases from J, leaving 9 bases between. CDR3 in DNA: TGCGCCAGCAGCTTCGACGCCAGCTCTGGAAACACCATATATTTT. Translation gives CASSFDASSGNTIYF.

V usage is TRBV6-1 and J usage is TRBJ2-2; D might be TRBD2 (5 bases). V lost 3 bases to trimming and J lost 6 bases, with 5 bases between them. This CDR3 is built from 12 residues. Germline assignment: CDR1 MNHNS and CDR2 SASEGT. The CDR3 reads CASSERAGELFF. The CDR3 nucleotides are TGTGCCAGCAGTGAGAGGGCCGGGGAGCTGTTTTTT.

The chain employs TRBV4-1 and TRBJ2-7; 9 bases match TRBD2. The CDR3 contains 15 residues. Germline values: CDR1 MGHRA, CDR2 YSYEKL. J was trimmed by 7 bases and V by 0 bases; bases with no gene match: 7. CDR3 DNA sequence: TGCGCCAGCAGCCAAGAGGGGGCGGGACTAGCAGAGCAGTACTTC. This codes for CASSQEGAGLAEQYF.

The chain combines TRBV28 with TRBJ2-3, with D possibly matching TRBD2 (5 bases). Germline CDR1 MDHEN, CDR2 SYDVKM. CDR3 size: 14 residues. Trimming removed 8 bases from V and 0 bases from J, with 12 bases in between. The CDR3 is CASSRGGSTDTQYF. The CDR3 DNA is TGTGCCAGCTCTCGGGGTGGTAGCACAGATACGCAGTATTTT.

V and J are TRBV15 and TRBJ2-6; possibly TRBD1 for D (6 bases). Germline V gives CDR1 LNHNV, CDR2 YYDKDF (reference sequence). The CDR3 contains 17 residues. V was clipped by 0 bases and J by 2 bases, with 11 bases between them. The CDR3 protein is CATSRELQGAGANVLTF. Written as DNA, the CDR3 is TGTGCCACCAGCAGAGAGTTACAGGGAGCTGGGGCCAACGTCCTGACTTTC.

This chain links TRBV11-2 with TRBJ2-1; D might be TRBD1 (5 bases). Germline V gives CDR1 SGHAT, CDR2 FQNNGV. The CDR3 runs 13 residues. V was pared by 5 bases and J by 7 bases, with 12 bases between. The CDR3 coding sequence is TGTGCCAGCAGCATCCAGGGTAAGAATGAGCAGTTCTTC. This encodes CASSIQGKNEQFF.

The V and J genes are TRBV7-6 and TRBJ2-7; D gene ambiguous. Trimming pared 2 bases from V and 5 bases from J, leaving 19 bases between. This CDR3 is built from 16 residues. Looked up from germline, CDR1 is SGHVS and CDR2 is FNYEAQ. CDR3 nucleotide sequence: TGTGCCAGCAGCTTAAACGGGCCGACACTTGGGAACGAGCAGTACTTC. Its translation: CASSLNGPTLGNEQYF.

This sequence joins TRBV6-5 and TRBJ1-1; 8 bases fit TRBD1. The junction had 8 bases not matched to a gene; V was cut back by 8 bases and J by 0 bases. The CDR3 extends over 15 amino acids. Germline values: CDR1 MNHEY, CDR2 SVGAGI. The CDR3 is CASRPGTGMNTEAFF. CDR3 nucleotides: TGTGCCAGCCGTCCCGGGACAGGAATGAACACTGAAGCTTTCTTT.

CDR3 DNA sequence: TGTGCCAGCTCACCATCGGCCACCGGGGAGCTGTTTTTT. Protein product: CASSPSATGELFF. The J gene is TRBJ2-2, the V gene TRBV18, with no clear D. The germline CDR1 and CDR2 sequences are KGHSH and LQKENI. V lost 2 bases to trimming and J lost 4 bases, with 5 bases between them. CDR3 length: 13 residues.

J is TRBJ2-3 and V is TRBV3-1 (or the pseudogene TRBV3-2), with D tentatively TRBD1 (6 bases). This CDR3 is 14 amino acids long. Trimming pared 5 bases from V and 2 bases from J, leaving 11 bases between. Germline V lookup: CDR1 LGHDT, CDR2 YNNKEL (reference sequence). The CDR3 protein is CASSTPGHTDTQYF. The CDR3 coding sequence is TGTGCCAGCAGCACCCCGGGACACACAGATACGCAGTATTTT.

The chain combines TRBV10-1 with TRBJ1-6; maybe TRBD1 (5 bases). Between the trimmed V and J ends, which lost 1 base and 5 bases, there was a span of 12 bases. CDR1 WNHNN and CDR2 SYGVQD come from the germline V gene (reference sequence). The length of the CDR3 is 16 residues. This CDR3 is CASSEWGTGNNSPLHF. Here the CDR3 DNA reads TGCGCCAGCAGTGAGTGGGGGACGGGGAATAATTCACCCCTCCACTTT.

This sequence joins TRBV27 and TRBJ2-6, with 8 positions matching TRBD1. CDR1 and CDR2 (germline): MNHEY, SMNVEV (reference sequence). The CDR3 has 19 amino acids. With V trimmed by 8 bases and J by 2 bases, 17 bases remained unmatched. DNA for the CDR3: TGTGCCAGCTCCAACAGATCCCGGGACAGGTTCACTGGGGCCAACGTCCTGACTTTC. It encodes CASSNRSRDRFTGANVLTF. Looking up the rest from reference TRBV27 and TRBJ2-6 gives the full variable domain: EAQVTQNPRYLITVTGKKLTVTCSQNMNHEYMSWYRQDPGLGLRQIYYSMNVEVTDKGDVPEGYKVSRKEKRNFPLILESPSPNQTSLYFCASSNRSRDRFTGANVLTFGAGSRLTVL.

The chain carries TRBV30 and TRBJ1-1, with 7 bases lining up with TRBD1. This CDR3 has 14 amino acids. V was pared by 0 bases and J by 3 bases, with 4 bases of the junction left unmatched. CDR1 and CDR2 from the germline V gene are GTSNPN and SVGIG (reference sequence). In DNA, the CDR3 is TGTGCCTGGAGTGTACGACAGGGCGACACTGAAGCTTTCTTT. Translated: CAWSVRQGDTEAFF.

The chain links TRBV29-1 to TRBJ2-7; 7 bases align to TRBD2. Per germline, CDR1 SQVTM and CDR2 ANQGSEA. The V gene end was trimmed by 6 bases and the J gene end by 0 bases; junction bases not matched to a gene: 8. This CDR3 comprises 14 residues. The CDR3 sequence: CSVQREQTSYEQYF. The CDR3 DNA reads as TGCAGCGTCCAGCGGGAACAGACCTCCTACGAGCAGTACTTC.

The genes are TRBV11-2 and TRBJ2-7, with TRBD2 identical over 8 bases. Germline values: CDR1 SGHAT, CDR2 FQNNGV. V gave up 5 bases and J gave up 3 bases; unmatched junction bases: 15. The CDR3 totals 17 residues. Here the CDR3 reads CASSRTRKAGEHYEQYF. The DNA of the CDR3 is TGTGCCAGCAGCCGGACAAGAAAAGCGGGAGAGCACTACGAGCAGTACTTC.

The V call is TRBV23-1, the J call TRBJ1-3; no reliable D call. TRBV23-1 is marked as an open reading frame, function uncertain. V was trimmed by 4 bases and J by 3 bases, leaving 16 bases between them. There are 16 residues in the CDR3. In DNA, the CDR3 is TGCGCCAGCAGTCCCCCTCGGTCGGGAAGTGGAAACACCATATATTTT. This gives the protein CASSPPRSGSGNTIYF.

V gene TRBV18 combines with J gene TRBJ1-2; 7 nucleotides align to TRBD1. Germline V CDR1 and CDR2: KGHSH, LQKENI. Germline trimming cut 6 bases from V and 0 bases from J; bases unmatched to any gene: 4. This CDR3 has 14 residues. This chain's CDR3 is CASSQGQPNYGYTF. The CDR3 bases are TGTGCCAGCTCGCAGGGACAGCCTAACTATGGCTACACCTTC.

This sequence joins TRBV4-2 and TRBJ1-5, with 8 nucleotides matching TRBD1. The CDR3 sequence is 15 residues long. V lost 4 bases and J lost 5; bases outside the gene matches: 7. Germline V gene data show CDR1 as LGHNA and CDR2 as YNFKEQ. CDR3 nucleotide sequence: TGTGCCAGCAGCCGAGACAGGGGAGGGGATCAGCCCCAGCATTTT. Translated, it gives CASSRDRGGDQPQHF.

CDR3 in DNA: TGTGCCAGCAGACCCAGACAGGGGGTGACCGCTTTCTTT. As protein: CASRPRQGVTAFF. The V call is TRBV6-5, the J call TRBJ1-1, with 9 bases identical to TRBD1. This CDR3 has 13 amino acids. Germline V lookup: CDR1 MNHEY, CDR2 SVGAGI. V was clipped by 6 bases and J by 11 bases; unmatched bases: 10.

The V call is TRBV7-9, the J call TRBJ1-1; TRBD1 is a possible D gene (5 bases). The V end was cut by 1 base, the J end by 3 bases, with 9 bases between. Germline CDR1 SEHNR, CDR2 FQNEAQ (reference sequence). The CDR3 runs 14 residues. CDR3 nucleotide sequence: TGTGCCAGCAGCTTAGTTAGGGGCGACACTGAAGCTTTCTTT. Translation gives CASSLVRGDTEAFF.

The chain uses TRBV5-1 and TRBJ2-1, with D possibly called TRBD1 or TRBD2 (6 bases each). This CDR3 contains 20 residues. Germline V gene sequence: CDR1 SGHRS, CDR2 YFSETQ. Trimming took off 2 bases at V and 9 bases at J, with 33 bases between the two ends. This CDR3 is CASSFSRPLTGTIRGGEQFF. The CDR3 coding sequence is TGCGCCAGCAGCTTCTCCAGACCTTTAACCGGGACAATTAGGGGAGGTGAGCAGTTCTTC.

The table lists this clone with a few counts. The CDR3 spells CASSYSTSGTTGELFF. In nucleotides, the CDR3 is TGTGCCAGCAGTTACTCGACTAGCGGGACGACCGGGGAGCTGTTTTTT. This rearrangement joins TRBV6-5 to TRBJ2-2; 11 nucleotides line up with TRBD2. This CDR3 contains 16 residues. In germline, CDR1 is MNHEY, CDR2 SVGAGI. V gave up 0 bases and J gave up 5 bases; unmatched junction bases: 2.